Detailed here is one T cell receptor beta chain. Per germline, CDR1 LGHNA and CDR2 YSLEER. The CDR3 totals 14 residues. Trimming removed 1 base at V and 2 bases at J, with 8 bases between. This sample was taken from a study of T-cell reconstitution after alpha-beta-depleted transplantation in children. The library targeted TCRbeta and was prepared with unique molecular identifiers. TCRdb fed the PCR reads into MiXCR, producing one record per CDR3 protein. The sample holds roughly 500,000 distinct CDR3 sequences, about 33% seen once. The specimen comprised PBMCs from the stem cell graft donor, sampled from the stem cell graft. The V gene is TRBV4-3, the J gene TRBJ2-5; D gene uncertain. The source is a human donor who donated a stem cell graft to a child with aplastic anemia. DNA of the CDR3: TGCGCCAGCAGCCAAGCCCTCGTACAAGAGACCCAGTACTTC. Protein: CASSQALVQETQYF.